Presented here are 30 T cell receptor beta chains from one specimen sequenced in a study of T cell responses to AZD1222 COVID-19 vaccine. Data came from immunoSEQ multiplex PCR; TCRdb stores just in-frame clones and leaves some out. Among around 140,000 clones, 80% to 95% were seen once, and the ten largest hold around 5.1%. Sequenced here: peripheral blood, sampled on day 0 of AZD1222 vaccination. All receptors derive from an adult in good health.

Notes on this clone: Other DNA sequences in this sample translate to the same CDR3. This chain links TRBV6-2 or TRBV6-3 with TRBJ1-5; D is possibly TRBD1 (6 bases). Germline V CDR1 and CDR2: MNHEY, SVGEGT. This CDR3 has 15 residues. The V end lost 3 bases, the J end lost 1 base, and 10 bases lay between the germline ends. In nucleotides, the CDR3 is TGTGCCAGCAGTTATTCCAGGGGAAGCAATCAGCCCCAGCATTTT. Translation: CASSYSRGSNQPQHF.

This chain joins TRBV28 and TRBJ1-6; perhaps TRBD1 as D (6 bases). This CDR3 has 15 residues. V lost 6 bases and J 9 bases, leaving 18 bases between the germline ends. Germline CDR1 reads MDHEN; CDR2 reads SYDVKM. CDR3 bases: TGTGCCAGCAGCCAAATACAGGGCGGTGTTTCACCCCTCCACTTT. Translation: CASSQIQGGVSPLHF.

The CDR3 loop is CASSLVSGVTGELFF. CDR3 DNA: TGTGCCAGCAGCTTAGTCTCGGGGGTCACCGGGGAGCTGTTTTTT. The V call is TRBV7-2, the J call TRBJ2-2, with D possibly being TRBD2 (6 bases). The CDR3 spans 15 residues. Trimming pared 1 base from V and 4 bases from J, leaving 10 bases between. The germline CDR1 and CDR2 sequences are SGHTA and FQGNSA.

In DNA form, the CDR3 reads TGTGCCAGCAGTTTCCTAAAAATTCTGAATGAGCAGTTCTTC. This sequence encodes CASSFLKILNEQFF. The genes are TRBV6-2 or TRBV6-3 and TRBJ2-1; unclear D gene. This CDR3 has 14 amino acids. Germline CDR1 MNHEY, CDR2 SVGEGT. Trimming took 4 bases from V and 7 from J, leaving 14 bases between them.

The genes are TRBV2 and TRBJ1-3, with D perhaps matching TRBD1 (5 bases). Germline assignment: CDR1 SNHLY and CDR2 FYNNEI. V lost 2 bases to trimming and J lost 0 bases, with 14 bases between them. This CDR3 region has 17 residues. The CDR3 region is CASSESFGRVSGNTIYF. The CDR3 DNA reads TGTGCCAGCAGTGAAAGCTTTGGCAGGGTCTCTGGAAACACCATATATTTT.

The gene calls are TRBV5-4 and TRBJ1-2; possible D gene TRBD1, 6 bases. The germline V gene encodes CDR1 SGHNT and CDR2 YYREEE (reference sequence). The ends were cut back, 0 bases at V and 5 bases at J, with 14 bases in the middle. CDR3 length equals 15 residues. The chain's CDR3 is CASSLGGTFRYGYTF. CDR3 bases: TGTGCCAGCAGCTTGGGGGGGACATTCCGGTATGGCTACACCTTC. Filled out from reference TRBV5-4 and TRBJ1-2, the complete variable domain reads ETGVTQSPTHLIKTRGQQVTLRCSSQSGHNTVSWYQQALGQGPQFIFQYYREEENGRGNFPPRFSGLQFPNYSSELNVNALELDDSALYLCASSLGGTFRYGYTFGSGTRLTVV.

V is TRBV6-5 and J is TRBJ1-2; no reliable D call. Trimming pared 4 bases from V and 4 bases from J, leaving 19 bases between. Germline V CDR1 and CDR2: MNHEY, SVGAGI. The CDR3 contains 16 residues. Here the CDR3 DNA reads TGTGCCAGCAGTTCAAATTCCTTCATATCCGGCTATGGCTACACCTTC. It specifies CASSSNSFISGYGYTF.

The chain couples TRBV20-1 to TRBJ2-7; perhaps TRBD2 as D (5 bases). V lost 3 bases and J lost 2, with 14 bases in between. This CDR3 is 14 amino acids long. The germline V gene encodes CDR1 DFQATT and CDR2 SNEGSKA (reference sequence). The CDR3 sequence is CSASSPAATYEQYF. CDR3 coding DNA: TGCAGTGCTAGTTCCCCAGCGGCTACCTACGAGCAGTACTTC.

The rearrangement uses TRBV5-6 and TRBJ1-1, with 7 bases lining up with TRBD1. V shed 3 bases and J 1 base; nucleotides not matched to a gene: 6. Germline V CDR1 and CDR2: SGHDT, YYEEEE. The CDR3 totals 15 residues. The CDR3 nucleotides read TGTGCCAGCAGCTCTGAGACAGGGCGGAACACTGAAGCTTTCTTT. This encodes CASSSETGRNTEAFF.

The CDR3 loop reads CASSIAGLASYEQYF. The DNA for the CDR3 is TGTGCCAGTAGTATAGCGGGACTAGCGTCGTACGAGCAGTACTTC. The chain links TRBV19 to TRBJ2-7; 10 positions agree with TRBD2. The CDR3 loop spans 15 amino acids. Germline V gene sequence: CDR1 LNHDA, CDR2 SQIVND (reference sequence). Trimming removed 1 base from V and 4 bases from J; junction bases left unmatched: 4.

This sequence joins TRBV9 and TRBJ2-1, with D perhaps being TRBD1 or TRBD2 (5 bases each). Germline assignment: CDR1 SGDLS and CDR2 YYNGEE. The CDR3 covers 17 residues. V lost 3 bases and J 3 bases, leaving 19 bases between the germline ends. The DNA for the CDR3 is TGTGCCAGCAGCGGCCCGGGGCCGACCGCGTTCTACAATGAGCAGTTCTTC. Protein product: CASSGPGPTAFYNEQFF.

The rearrangement uses TRBV5-1 and TRBJ2-1, with 12 bases lining up with TRBD1. The CDR3 is 14 residues long. Germline values: CDR1 SGHRS, CDR2 YFSETQ. V shed 7 bases, J shed 10 bases, and the junction held 9 bases outside the gene matches. For the CDR3, the DNA is TGCGCCAGCGGGACGGGACAGGGGGCGGAGGAGCAGTTCTTC. The encoded protein is CASGTGQGAEEQFF.

The rearrangement uses TRBV28 and TRBJ1-6, with a possible D match to TRBD1 (6 bases). Trimming took 3 bases from V and 6 from J, leaving 9 bases between them. This CDR3 is 14 amino acids long. Germline V gene sequence: CDR1 MDHEN, CDR2 SYDVKM. This CDR3 reads CASSFGGRNSPLHF. CDR3 DNA sequence: TGTGCCAGCAGTTTTGGGGGGCGTAATTCACCCCTCCACTTT.

The J gene is TRBJ1-4, the V gene TRBV6-1, with 8 bases aligning to TRBD1. The CDR3 covers 17 residues. J gave up 3 bases and V 0 bases, and 6 bases lay outside the gene matches. Germline V gene lookup returns CDR1 MNHNS and CDR2 SASEGT. The CDR3 DNA follows: TGTGCCAGCAGTGAAGCGCCAGGGGGCGCAGCTAATGAAAAACTGTTTTTT. Its translation: CASSEAPGGAANEKLFF.

Turning to this clone: The junction departs from germline at one end; a sequencing error may be responsible. Other nucleotide sequences in the sample specify the same CDR3. J is TRBJ2-3 and V is TRBV18, with 11 bases that match TRBD2. The CDR3 loop spans 15 amino acids. Germline V gene lookup returns CDR1 KGHSH and CDR2 LQKENI. CDR3 region: CASSPLAGGTDTQYF. CDR3 sequence (DNA): TGTGCCAGCTCACCTCTAGCGGGGGGCACGGATACGCAGTATTTT. The full variable domain, its missing parts supplied by reference TRBV18 and TRBJ2-3, is NAGVMQNPRHLVRRRGQEARLRCSPMKGHSHVYWYRQLPEEGLKFMVYLQKENIIDESGMPKERFSAEFPKEGPSILRIQQVVRGDSAAYFCASSPLAGGTDTQYFGPGTRLTVL.

The rearrangement links TRBV7-2 to TRBJ2-3, with D unclear. V lost 4 bases and J 8 bases, leaving 13 bases between the germline ends. Germline assignment: CDR1 SGHTA and CDR2 FQGNSA. The length of the CDR3 is 13 residues. The CDR3 sequence is CASSSIPRATQYF. Here the CDR3 DNA reads TGTGCCAGCAGCTCCATACCCCGAGCTACGCAGTATTTT.

This clone came up once. The chain is built from TRBV4-2 and TRBJ1-6; D not resolved. The CDR3 consists of 14 residues. Looked up from germline, CDR1 is LGHNA and CDR2 is YNFKEQ. Between the trimmed V and J ends, which lost 1 base and 6 bases, there was a span of 7 bases. The CDR3 DNA sequence: TGTGCCAGCAGCCAAGCCCACAGTAATTCACCCCTCCACTTT. It specifies CASSQAHSNSPLHF.

The V gene is TRBV7-2, the J gene TRBJ2-5; D is possibly TRBD2 (6 bases). CDR1 and CDR2 (germline): SGHTA, FQGNSA. This CDR3 spans 15 amino acids. The V end lost 3 bases, the J end lost 4 bases, and 15 bases lay between the germline ends. The CDR3 loop is CASSLATGRRETQYF. The CDR3 region has the DNA TGTGCCAGCAGCTTGGCGACCGGGAGACGAGAGACCCAGTACTTC.

V usage is TRBV19 and J usage is TRBJ1-1; TRBD1 might be the D (5 bases). This CDR3 has 17 amino acids. Trimming left V 3 bases short and J 0 bases short, with 17 bases between. CDR1 and CDR2 (germline): LNHDA, SQIVND (reference sequence). CDR3 bases: TGTGCCAGTAGTATCGAGGCAGGGAGCACCATGAACACTGAAGCTTTCTTT. Protein: CASSIEAGSTMNTEAFF.

The chain carries TRBV10-3 and TRBJ2-1; 9 bases agree with TRBD2. In germline, CDR1 is ENHRY, CDR2 SYGVKD. CDR3 length: 16 residues. Losses at the gene ends were 10 bases for V and 3 bases for J; bases not matched to a gene: 13. The CDR3 region has the DNA TGTGCCACACTCCCCTCAACTAGCGGGTTCTACAATGAGCAGTTCTTC. Its protein product is CATLPSTSGFYNEQFF.

This clone appeared a few times. The chain combines TRBV29-1 with TRBJ2-7; D is possibly TRBD1 (5 bases). There are 13 residues in the CDR3. The germline V gene has CDR1 SQVTM and CDR2 ANQGSEA. With 6 bases removed from V and 7 bases from J, the gap between germline ends came to 19 bases. The CDR3 region has the DNA TGCAGCGTCGATTTCAGGGTCATGGGGGAGCAGTACTTC. This codes for CSVDFRVMGEQYF.

The chain couples TRBV11-2 to TRBJ1-2; D is undetermined. This CDR3 region has 14 residues. V was trimmed by 2 bases and J by 4 bases, leaving 11 bases between them. Germline V gives CDR1 SGHAT, CDR2 FQNNGV. CDR3 protein: CASSLYQVVYGYTF. Written as DNA, the CDR3 is TGTGCCAGCAGCTTATATCAGGTCGTCTATGGCTACACCTTC.

The chain carries TRBV6-1 and TRBJ2-5; TRBD2 is a possible D gene (7 bases). The germline CDR1 and CDR2 sequences are MNHNS and SASEGT. There are 16 residues in the CDR3. The germline V and J ends were trimmed by 2 bases and 5 bases, with 18 bases remaining between them. The CDR3 nucleotides are TGTGCCAGCAGTGAACCGGGGGGCGGGCAGCGGGAGACCCAGTACTTC. Protein: CASSEPGGGQRETQYF.

The count of this clone is one. This chain links TRBV27 with TRBJ1-1; TRBD1 is a possible D gene (5 bases). Germline CDR1 and CDR2: MNHEY and SMNVEV (reference sequence). This CDR3 comprises 12 residues. Trimming pared 5 bases from V and 4 bases from J, leaving 8 bases between. In nucleotides, the CDR3 is TGTGCCAGCAGTCCCCAGGGCACTGAAGCTTTCTTT. Its protein product is CASSPQGTEAFF.

This sequence joins TRBV10-3 and TRBJ2-7, with D perhaps assigned TRBD1 or TRBD2 (5 bases each). This CDR3 region has 14 residues. Trimming took off 8 bases at V and 2 bases at J, with 16 bases between the two ends. Germline V gives CDR1 ENHRY, CDR2 SYGVKD. Here the CDR3 DNA reads TGTGCCATCGAAAGTAGGGACGGAACCTACGAGCAGTACTTC. Its protein product is CAIESRDGTYEQYF.

The chain employs TRBV2 and TRBJ1-2; 7 nucleotides agree with TRBD1. CDR3 length: 13 residues. The germline V gene encodes CDR1 SNHLY and CDR2 FYNNEI. V lost 5 bases and J lost 8; bases outside the gene matches: 8. The CDR3 bases are TGTGCCAGCAGTCCTGACAGGGTCGAGGGCTACACCTTC. As protein: CASSPDRVEGYTF.

V is TRBV6-5 and J is TRBJ2-5; 12 nucleotides align to TRBD2. Germline assignment: CDR1 MNHEY and CDR2 SVGAGI. The CDR3 has 16 amino acids. V lost 4 bases to trimming and J lost 1 base; unmatched junction nucleotides: 4. CDR3 residues: CASSSVLAGGQETQYF. The CDR3 nucleotides read TGTGCCAGCAGTTCAGTACTAGCGGGGGGCCAAGAGACCCAGTACTTC.

The V call is TRBV5-6, the J call TRBJ1-1; TRBD1 matches 7 bases. Trimming took 3 bases from V and 11 from J; bases not matched to a gene: 13. Germline V lookup: CDR1 SGHDT, CDR2 YYEEEE. This CDR3 spans 14 amino acids. The CDR3 DNA is TGTGCCAGCAGCTCCGGAGTGGACAGGAATGAGGCTTTCTTT. This translates into CASSSGVDRNEAFF. The full variable domain, rest sourced from reference TRBV5-6 and TRBJ1-1, is DAGVTQSPTHLIKTRGQQVTLRCSPKSGHDTVSWYQQALGQGPQFIFQYYEEEERQRGNFPDRFSGHQFPNYSSELNVNALLLGDSALYLCASSSGVDRNEAFFGQGTRLTVV.

This chain joins TRBV20-1 and TRBJ2-2, with a possible D match to TRBD1 (6 bases). The CDR3 length is 14 residues. From germline, CDR1 is DFQATT and CDR2 SNEGSKA (reference sequence). V lost 3 bases and J 5 bases, leaving 13 bases between the germline ends. CDR3: CSASPRGKTGELFF. CDR3 in DNA: TGCAGTGCTAGTCCAAGGGGGAAAACCGGGGAGCTGTTTTTT.

The chain joins TRBV5-4 to TRBJ2-7; 7 positions match TRBD2. This CDR3 is 13 amino acids long. The germline CDR1 and CDR2 sequences are SGHNT and YYREEE (reference sequence). The V and J ends lost 0 bases and 6 bases, in that order; junction bases with no gene match: 3. The CDR3 sequence is CASSLAGRVEQYF. In DNA, the CDR3 is TGTGCCAGCAGCTTGGCGGGGAGGGTCGAGCAGTACTTC.